Below are 26 T cell receptor beta chains sequenced from a single sample in a study of OX40 agonist ivuxolimab in advanced cancers. Profiling relied on immunoSEQ multiplex PCR, and the TCRdb table lists in-frame clones only, not all of them. The sample holds about 61,000 clones, under 85% seen once. Sequencing was performed on CD4+ or CD8+ T cells sorted from blood, taken in a trial of the OX40 agonist ivuxolimab. All receptors derive from an adult with an advanced solid tumor such as melanoma, head and neck, liver or kidney cancer.

This clone was detected only a few times. CDR3 sequence reads: CASSLAEGTGYTF. Written as DNA, the CDR3 is TGTGCCAGCAGCTTAGCAGAAGGGACGGGCTACACCTTC. J is TRBJ1-2 and V is TRBV7-9, with a possible D match to TRBD1 (5 bases). The CDR3 sequence is 13 residues long. Germline CDR1 SEHNR, CDR2 FQNEAQ (reference sequence). Trimming left V 0 bases short and J 8 bases short, with 10 bases between.

The CDR3 DNA is TGTGCCAGCAGTCAAACTACGGGAGATACGCAGTATTTT. This gives the protein CASSQTTGDTQYF. V usage is TRBV27 and J usage is TRBJ2-3; D not resolved. Trimming stripped 5 bases from V and 5 bases from J, with 11 bases between. Germline CDR1 MNHEY, CDR2 SMNVEV (reference sequence). The CDR3 sequence is 13 residues long.

With respect to this clone: Compared with germline, one end of the junction differs, possibly owing to a read error. This chain uses TRBV7-3 with TRBJ2-1; 9 bases fit TRBD2. CDR1 and CDR2 from the germline V gene are SGHTA and FQGTGA. This CDR3 is built from 14 residues. CDR3 bases: TGTGCCAGCAGCCCCGAAGGTAGTAGCGGGGGTATCATCTTC. This sequence encodes CASSPEGSSGGIIF.

V is TRBV7-2 and J is TRBJ2-3; the D is unclear. V shed 1 base and J shed 8 bases, with 19 bases lying between them. The CDR3 contains 16 residues. Germline V gene data show CDR1 as SGHTA and CDR2 as FQGNSA. The CDR3 DNA reads TGTGCCAGCAGCTTAGAAGCCAGATCGGTCTCGGGTACGCAGTATTTT. It yields the protein CASSLEARSVSGTQYF.

The genes are TRBV7-3 and TRBJ1-3, with 10 bases fitting TRBD1. The ends lost 6 bases at V and 2 bases at J; junction bases unmatched: 4. The CDR3 sequence is 15 residues long. Germline CDR1 reads SGHTA; CDR2 reads FQGTGA. The CDR3, as DNA: TGTGCCAGCAGTTCGGGACAGGGGACTGGAAACACCATATATTTT. Its protein is CASSSGQGTGNTIYF.

This chain links TRBV29-1 with TRBJ2-7, with D maybe TRBD1 (5 bases). The length of the CDR3 is 14 residues. CDR1 and CDR2 from the germline V gene are SQVTM and ANQGSEA. V was clipped by 4 bases and J by 5 bases, with 18 bases between them. The CDR3 region has the DNA TGCAGCGTTGGTGGGGCGCGTGGGGCAGACGAGCAGTACTTC. Protein: CSVGGARGADEQYF.

V and J are TRBV23-1 and TRBJ1-6, with TRBD1 matching 8 bases. TRBV23-1 is annotated as an ORF whose role is uncertain. The CDR3 covers 14 residues. The V and J ends lost 7 bases and 7 bases, in that order; junction bases with no gene match: 6. CDR3 in DNA: TGCGCCAGCAAGGACAGGGCGGAGAATTCACCCCTCCACTTT. Translated: CASKDRAENSPLHF.

This chain links TRBV29-1 with TRBJ2-7, with D uncertain. The germline V gene has CDR1 SQVTM and CDR2 ANQGSEA. V dropped 5 bases and J dropped 0 bases, with 5 bases sitting between them. This CDR3 has 11 residues. In DNA, the CDR3 is TGCAGCGTTTGGGTCTCCTACGAGCAGTACTTC. Translation gives CSVWVSYEQYF.

V usage is TRBV29-1 and J usage is TRBJ2-7; 7 positions agree with TRBD2. Germline V gene data show CDR1 as SQVTM and CDR2 as ANQGSEA. V lost 3 bases to trimming and J lost 7 bases; unmatched junction nucleotides: 9. CDR3 length: 13 amino acids. CDR3 sequence: CSVDRGGAGEQYF. The CDR3 coding sequence is TGCAGCGTTGATAGGGGAGGGGCCGGGGAGCAGTACTTC.

J is TRBJ1-2 and V is TRBV7-9, with a tentative D call TRBD1 (5 bases). Trimming shortened V by 4 bases and J by 3 bases, and 6 bases separated the two germline ends. This CDR3 has 12 residues. CDR1 is SEHNR, CDR2 FQNEAQ, per germline (reference sequence). Here the CDR3 reads CASSSTDYGYTF. The CDR3 DNA reads as TGTGCCAGCAGCTCGACAGACTATGGCTACACCTTC.

The chain couples TRBV30 to TRBJ2-7, with D unclear. Trimming cost V 1 base and J 3 bases, with 10 bases left between them. Germline CDR1 is GTSNPN and CDR2 is SVGIG (reference sequence). The CDR3 is 13 amino acids. CDR3 sequence: CAWSGPNGYEQYF. Here the CDR3 DNA reads TGTGCCTGGAGTGGCCCCAACGGCTACGAGCAGTACTTC.

This clone was found once. This rearrangement joins TRBV25-1 to TRBJ2-5, with 7 bases matching TRBD2. The CDR3 has 16 amino acids. CDR1 and CDR2 (germline): MGHDK, SYGVNS. The ends lost 4 bases at V and 5 bases at J; junction bases unmatched: 13. The CDR3 region is CASSGSTSLSGETQYF. The CDR3 nucleotides are TGTGCCAGCAGTGGATCGACTAGCTTATCGGGGGAGACCCAGTACTTC.

The chain couples TRBV4-2 to TRBJ1-6, with 8 bases identical to TRBD1. The J segment lost 8 bases and the V segment lost 0 bases, leaving 9 bases of the junction unmatched. CDR3 length equals 17 residues. CDR1 is LGHNA, CDR2 YNFKEQ, per germline. The CDR3 DNA is TGTGCCAGCAGCCAAGAATACAGGACAGGGACCTATTCACCCCTCCACTTT. It yields the protein CASSQEYRTGTYSPLHF.

This clone is classed as medium-sized. This chain links TRBV19 with TRBJ1-2; 8 nucleotides align to TRBD1. Germline values: CDR1 LNHDA, CDR2 SQIVND (reference sequence). This CDR3 comprises 15 residues. V lost 6 bases, J lost 1 base, and 7 bases stayed unmatched. The CDR3, as DNA: TGTGCCAGTAGCGTGGGGACAGGTTATAACTATGGCTACACCTTC. It translates to CASSVGTGYNYGYTF.

Comments on this clone: The sample holds other DNA sequences that translate to the same CDR3. The chain employs TRBV7-2 and TRBJ1-1, with D hard to call. This CDR3 comprises 13 residues. Per germline, CDR1 SGHTA and CDR2 FQGNSA. Trimming took 1 base from V and 1 from J, leaving 4 bases between them. The CDR3 here is CASSLERNTEAFF. The CDR3 region has the DNA TGTGCCAGCAGCTTAGAGAGGAACACTGAAGCTTTCTTT.

V usage is TRBV5-6 and J usage is TRBJ1-4; 7 bases fit TRBD1. The CDR3 contains 15 residues. Germline V lookup: CDR1 SGHDT, CDR2 YYEEEE. Unmatched junction bases numbered 6, after V lost 3 bases and J lost 4 bases. The CDR3 DNA sequence: TGTGCCAGCAGCTCTTACAGGGGAGGTAATGAAAAACTGTTTTTT. It yields the protein CASSSYRGGNEKLFF.

The rearrangement links TRBV27 to TRBJ2-3, with D hard to call. V gave up 2 bases and J gave up 4 bases, with 1 base separating them. Germline V gives CDR1 MNHEY, CDR2 SMNVEV (reference sequence). This CDR3 comprises 11 residues. CDR3 sequence: CASSLADTQYF. CDR3 coding DNA: TGTGCCAGCAGTTTAGCAGATACGCAGTATTTT.

This sequence joins TRBV7-2 and TRBJ2-2, with no clear D. Germline loops: CDR1 SGHTA, CDR2 FQGNSA. The CDR3 runs to 14 residues. V was shortened by 0 bases and J by 1 base, with 3 bases between the two germline ends. The CDR3 here is CASSLAQNTGELFF. CDR3 sequence (DNA): TGTGCCAGCAGCTTAGCCCAGAACACCGGGGAGCTGTTTTTT.

This clone was counted a single time. The J gene is TRBJ1-1, the V gene TRBV6-5; maybe TRBD1 (5 bases). V lost 5 bases and J lost 1, with 14 bases in between. The CDR3 sequence is 15 residues long. The V gene's germline CDR1 is MNHEY and CDR2 SVGAGI. The CDR3: CASSRTGTGNTEAFF. Written as DNA, the CDR3 is TGTGCCAGCAGTAGAACCGGGACCGGGAACACTGAAGCTTTCTTT.

The chain combines TRBV5-4 with TRBJ2-7, with TRBD2 matching 7 bases. This CDR3 is 14 amino acids long. V trimming: 4 bases; J trimming: 6 bases; junction bases outside the gene matches: 10. CDR1 and CDR2 (germline): SGHNT, YYREEE (reference sequence). The CDR3 protein is CASSQNGGGGEQYF. CDR3 sequence (DNA): TGTGCCAGCAGCCAAAACGGAGGCGGGGGCGAGCAGTACTTC.

The chain uses TRBV18 and TRBJ1-2; unclear D gene. Per germline, CDR1 KGHSH and CDR2 LQKENI. V was pared by 5 bases and J by 2 bases, with 9 bases between. CDR3 size: 13 residues. This CDR3 is CASSSDRNYGYTF. The CDR3 nucleotides read TGTGCCAGCTCATCAGACCGGAACTATGGCTACACCTTC.

The chain couples TRBV30 to TRBJ1-4, with 7 bases matching TRBD1. From germline, CDR1 is GTSNPN and CDR2 SVGIG (reference sequence). CDR3 size: 14 residues. V was pared by 0 bases and J by 7 bases, with 5 bases of the junction left unmatched. CDR3 nucleotide sequence: TGTGCCTGGAGTGTAGGGACAGACGGTGAAAAACTGTTTTTT. Protein product: CAWSVGTDGEKLFF.

V is TRBV25-1 and J is TRBJ1-1, with D perhaps TRBD1 (5 bases). Germline V gene lookup returns CDR1 MGHDK and CDR2 SYGVNS. The V end was cut by 1 base, the J end by 1 base, with 10 bases between. This CDR3 has 15 residues. CDR3 DNA sequence: TGTGCCAGCAGTGAATCGGGGGTTGGGAACACTGAAGCTTTCTTT. Translated: CASSESGVGNTEAFF. Full variable domain (rest looked up from reference TRBV25-1 and TRBJ1-1): EADIYQTPRYLVIGTGKKITLECSQTMGHDKMYWYQQDPGMELHLIHYSYGVNSTEKGDLSSESTVSRIRTEHFPLTLESARPSHTSQYLCASSESGVGNTEAFFGQGTRLTVV.

V is TRBV29-1 and J is TRBJ2-7; D is perhaps TRBD1 or TRBD2 (5 bases each). Per the germline V gene, CDR1 is SQVTM and CDR2 is ANQGSEA. V dropped 4 bases and J dropped 3 bases, with 16 bases sitting between them. This CDR3 contains 14 residues. The CDR3 DNA reads as TGCAGCGTTGCGGGGCAAGCCCCCCTCTACGAGCAGTACTTC. Protein: CSVAGQAPLYEQYF.

V gene TRBV28 combines with J gene TRBJ2-3; 8 positions match TRBD2. The CDR3 is 12 residues long. With V trimmed by 5 bases and J by 6 bases, 1 base remained unmatched. Germline V gene sequence: CDR1 MDHEN, CDR2 SYDVKM. The CDR3 protein is CASSRGGDTQYF. The DNA for the CDR3 is TGTGCCAGCAGTCGCGGGGGGGATACGCAGTATTTT.

The chain carries TRBV5-3 and TRBJ2-5; D ambiguous. TRBV5-3 qualifies as an ORF whose function is uncertain. V was trimmed by 4 bases and J by 1 base, leaving 11 bases between them. The length of the CDR3 is 14 residues. The CDR3 region is CARSTRRIQETQYF. CDR3 sequence (DNA): TGTGCCAGAAGCACCCGACGGATCCAAGAGACCCAGTACTTC.